A single T cell receptor beta chain is shown here with its context. The data originate from a study of blood T cell repertoires in COVID-19. Here immunoSEQ multiplex PCR was the method, and the copy in TCRdb shows in-frame clones only, minus some. The sample gives about 180,000 clones, 70% to 90% of which show up once; roughly 4.2% is in the top ten. Germline CDR1 and CDR2: SQVTM and ANQGSEA. CDR3 size: 13 residues. The trim removed 6 bases at V and 10 bases at J, leaving 11 bases unmatched. The sequence was collected from a woman in her 30s with acute or convalescent COVID-19. V is TRBV29-1 and J is TRBJ1-1; 10 nucleotides align to TRBD1. Material for sequencing was peripheral blood. The CDR3 here is CSVARDRGMAAFF. Here the CDR3 DNA reads TGCAGCGTCGCCCGGGACAGGGGAATGGCAGCTTTCTTT.